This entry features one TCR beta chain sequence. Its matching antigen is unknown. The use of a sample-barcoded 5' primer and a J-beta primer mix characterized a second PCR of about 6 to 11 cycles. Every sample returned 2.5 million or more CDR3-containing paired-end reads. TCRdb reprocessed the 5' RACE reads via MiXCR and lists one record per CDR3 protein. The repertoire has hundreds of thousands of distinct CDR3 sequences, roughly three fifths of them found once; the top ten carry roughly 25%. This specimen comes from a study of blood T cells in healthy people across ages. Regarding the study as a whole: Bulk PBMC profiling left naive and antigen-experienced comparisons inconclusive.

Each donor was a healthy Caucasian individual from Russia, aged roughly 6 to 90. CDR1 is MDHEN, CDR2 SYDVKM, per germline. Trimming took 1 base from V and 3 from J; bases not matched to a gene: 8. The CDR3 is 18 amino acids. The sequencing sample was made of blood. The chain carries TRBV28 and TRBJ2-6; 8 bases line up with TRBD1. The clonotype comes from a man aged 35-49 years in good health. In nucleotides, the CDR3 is TGTGCCAGCAGTTTATTTGGCAGGGGGCGCCGTGGGGCCAACGTCCTGACTTTC. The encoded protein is CASSLFGRGRRGANVLTF.